This entry concerns a single TCR beta chain. The antigen is unknown. The data derive from a study of cytomegalovirus exposure and HLA in healthy donors. Findings and limits, study-wide: Analysis was performed later, and it showed HLA-associated TCR beta chains to be more clonally expanded than equally common others.

CDR1 is SNHLY and CDR2 is FYNNEI in the germline V gene. CDR3 length: 14 residues. V was clipped by 6 bases and J by 1 base; unmatched bases: 4. Primers: 60 Vbeta forward and 13 Jbeta reverse. Some clones are missing from TCRdb's copy, which holds only in-frame ones; the method was immunoSEQ multiplex PCR. Among roughly 88,000 clones listed, less than 85% were seen once. At sampling all donors were nominally healthy, likely with unrecorded immune exposures. This rearrangement joins TRBV2 to TRBJ1-2, with 8 bases fitting TRBD1. The sequenced sample was PBMCs. This TCR was sampled from a man aged 30-40 years in good health and CMV-seropositive. The CDR3 here is CASRTGQVNYGYTF. The CDR3 DNA reads as TGTGCCAGCAGGACGGGACAGGTTAACTATGGCTACACCTTC.